This T cell receptor (beta chain) was recovered during a study of T cell repertoires in cytomegalovirus infection. As for the study in general: In public TCR beta signatures, there were indications of both CMV infection and matching HLA type.

CDR3 size: 15 residues. After removal of 6 bases from V and 5 bases from J, the junction contained 10 bases not matched to a gene. The V gene's germline CDR1 is MNHNS and CDR2 SASEGT. Study results and limitations: Carriers of CMV plus the relevant HLA were identified by cumulative public TCR beta family frequency. HLA-C-restricted CMV clonotypes gave the most frequent clonotype in two of eight donors.

From the reads, TCRdb called clonotypes with MiXCR, one entry per CDR3 protein. The sample consists of approximately 220,000 distinct CDR3 sequences, 35% to 40% of them appearing once. Note on this clonotype: As yet, its antigen is unknown.

The gene calls are TRBV6-1 and TRBJ2-7; 10 bases match TRBD1. The clonotype was recovered from a human donor in good health (CMV status not recorded). Some clones in this sample may be carry-over from other donors' samples. Sequencing used CD8+ T cells from cultured PBMCs, obtained from culture after CMV antigen stimulation. CDR3 region: CASSRPGQGYDEQYF. The CDR3 region has the DNA TGTGCCAGCAGCAGACCGGGACAGGGGTATGACGAGCAGTACTTC.